Detailed here is one TCR beta chain. This record belongs to a study of metastatic and nonmetastatic thyroid tumors. Among the patients, none had received any treatment before thyroid surgery. The CDR3 covers 16 residues. Germline V lookup: CDR1 DFQATT, CDR2 SNEGSKA (reference sequence). After removal of 3 bases from V and 4 bases from J, the junction contained 9 bases not matched to a gene. MiXCR reprocessed the PCR reads for TCRdb. The sample holds roughly 4,600 clones, under 25% seen once. This TCR derives from a male donor with papillary thyroid cancer or a benign thyroid nodule (not recorded which). Some clones in this sample may be carry-over from other donors' samples. Sequenced input: tumor tissue. V is TRBV20-1 and J is TRBJ2-1; 10 bases fit TRBD1. The CDR3 DNA sequence: TGCAGTGCTAGTTGGGGGACAGGGGTAGGGTACAATGAGCAGTTCTTC. This sequence encodes CSASWGTGVGYNEQFF.